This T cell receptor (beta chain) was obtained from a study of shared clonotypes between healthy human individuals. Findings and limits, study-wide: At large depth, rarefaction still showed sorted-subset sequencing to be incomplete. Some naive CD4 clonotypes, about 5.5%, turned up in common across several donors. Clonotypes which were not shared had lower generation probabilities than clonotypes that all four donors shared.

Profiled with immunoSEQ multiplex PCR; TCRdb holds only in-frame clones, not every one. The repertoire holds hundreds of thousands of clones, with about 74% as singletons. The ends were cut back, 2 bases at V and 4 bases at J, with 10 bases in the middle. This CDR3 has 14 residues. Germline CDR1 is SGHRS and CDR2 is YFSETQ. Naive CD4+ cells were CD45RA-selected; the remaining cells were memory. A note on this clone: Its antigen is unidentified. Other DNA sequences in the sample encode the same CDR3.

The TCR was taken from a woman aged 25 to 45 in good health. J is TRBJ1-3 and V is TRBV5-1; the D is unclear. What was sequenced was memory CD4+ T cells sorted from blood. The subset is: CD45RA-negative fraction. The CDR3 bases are TGCGCCAGCAGCTTAGGAACGGGCGGAAACACCATATATTTT. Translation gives CASSLGTGGNTIYF. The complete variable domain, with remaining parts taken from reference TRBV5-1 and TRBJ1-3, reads KAGVTQTPRYLIKTRGQQVTLSCSPISGHRSVSWYQQTPGQGLQFLFEYFSETQRNKGNFPGRFSGRQFSNSRSEMNVSTLELGDSALYLCASSLGTGGNTIYFGEGSWLTVV.